The sequence of this T cell receptor beta chain was determined in a study of blood T cell repertoires in COVID-19. Generated by immunoSEQ multiplex PCR, the TCRdb table keeps only in-frame clones and is missing some. This table holds nearly 250,000 clones, 85% to 90% found once. Between the trimmed V and J ends, which lost 4 bases and 8 bases, there was a span of 18 bases. Per the germline V gene, CDR1 is SGDLS and CDR2 is YYNGEE. The CDR3 is 14 residues long. The source material was PBMCs or T cells enriched from blood (not recorded which). This TCR was sampled from a man in his fifties or sixties who had been exposed to COVID-19. V is TRBV9 and J is TRBJ1-2; possibly TRBD1 for D (5 bases). The CDR3 region is CASSKGHGVEGYTF. CDR3 coding DNA: TGTGCCAGCAGCAAGGGGCATGGGGTGGAAGGCTACACCTTC.